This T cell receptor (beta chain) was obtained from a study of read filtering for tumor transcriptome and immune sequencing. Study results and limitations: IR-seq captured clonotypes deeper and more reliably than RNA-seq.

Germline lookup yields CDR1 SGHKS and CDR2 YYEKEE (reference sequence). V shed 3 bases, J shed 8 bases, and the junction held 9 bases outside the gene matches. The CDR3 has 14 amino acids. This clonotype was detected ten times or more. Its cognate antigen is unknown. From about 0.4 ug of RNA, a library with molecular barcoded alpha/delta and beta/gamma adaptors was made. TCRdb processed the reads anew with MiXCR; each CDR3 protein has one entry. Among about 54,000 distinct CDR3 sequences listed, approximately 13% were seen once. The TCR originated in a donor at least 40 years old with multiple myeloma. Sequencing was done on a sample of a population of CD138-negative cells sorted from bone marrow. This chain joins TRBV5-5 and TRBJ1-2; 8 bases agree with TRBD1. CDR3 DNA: TGTGCCAGCAGCTACGGACAGGGCGAAGGCGGCTACACCTTC. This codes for CASSYGQGEGGYTF.